This T cell receptor beta chain was sequenced for a study of blood T cell repertoires in COVID-19. Study at large: Some COVID-19 samples were acute and others convalescent; all came from the United States, Italy and Spain. In each case, the material was cDNA or gDNA derived from T cells, B-cell-depleted T cells, or PBMCs.

Original methodology: Nucleated cell counts were estimated from reference gene primer amplification. Assay used: immunoSEQ multiplex PCR; TCRdb lists only in-frame clones, some missing. V, J and clone size reflect that table, while D and trimming were determined from the DNA. The sample has approximately 250,000 clones; 84% are singletons. Germline CDR1 SGHTA, CDR2 FQGNSA. Deletions cut 6 bases from V and 1 base from J, with 9 bases between. The CDR3 is made up of 13 amino acids. V and J are TRBV7-2 and TRBJ1-2; D uncertain. This TCR was sampled from a man aged 50 to 60 with acute or convalescent COVID-19. The specimen was peripheral blood. The CDR3 protein is CASRIDNNYGYTF. The CDR3 DNA reads as TGTGCCAGCAGGATCGACAATAACTATGGCTACACCTTC.